The table lists the clone carrying this T cell receptor (beta chain) with a count of one. The CDR3 is 15 amino acids. The V gene lost 2 bases and the J gene lost 2 bases, with 11 bases spanning the gap. Germline V gene lookup returns CDR1 SNHLY and CDR2 FYNNEI. These data are taken from a study of T cell changes during pregnancy in multiple sclerosis. Using immunoSEQ multiplex PCR, the repertoire was profiled, and TCRdb retains in-frame clones only, with some absent. This sample has tens of thousands of clones, with approximately 90% found just once. This sequence joins TRBV2 and TRBJ2-3, with D uncertain. This TCR derives from a female donor with multiple sclerosis, enrolled in a pregnancy study. Specimen: peripheral blood, collected in the third trimester of pregnancy. Here the CDR3 DNA reads TGTGCCAGCAGTGAAAACCTGGCCCCCACAGATACGCAGTATTTT. This codes for CASSENLAPTDTQYF.